The present T cell receptor beta chain was sequenced within a study of T cell responses to AZD1222 COVID-19 vaccine. With regard to this clone: Its target is unknown.

Study results and limitations: Donors in the cohort were predominantly white British and more often female, and clonal diversity was possibly underestimated. Sampling captured repertoires only after the peak T cell response.

Pooled samples include second doses given at about 4 or 12 weeks. The data were produced by immunoSEQ multiplex PCR, yet TCRdb's version contains in-frame clones alone and is incomplete. Found here are 100,000 to 150,000 clones, just over 90% of them singletons; the top ten hold about 1.1%. The CDR3 sequence is 17 residues long. Source: peripheral blood, taken 28 days after the second AZD1222 dose. This sequence was found in an adult who received the AZD1222 COVID-19 vaccine. The chain carries TRBV21-1 and TRBJ2-1; the table calls TRBD1, which could not be checked here. TRBV21-1 is listed as a pseudogene. For the CDR3, the DNA is TGTGCCAGCACGCAAAGACAGGGAGTGGGCTCCTACAATGAGCAGTTCTTC. It translates to CASTQRQGVGSYNEQFF.